The 23 T cell receptor beta chains in this list originate from one sample, sequenced in a study of cytotoxic CD8 clonotypes in ibrutinib-treated CLL. Assay: immunoSEQ multiplex PCR; the TCRdb copy retains only in-frame clones and omits some. Of roughly 28,000 clones listed, 62% were seen once; the top ten hold 14%. This sample comprised PBMCs, obtained before ibrutinib treatment. These receptors came from a human donor with chronic lymphocytic leukemia.

This clone turned up a few times. The chain is built from TRBV6-1 and TRBJ2-3; D assignment may be TRBD1 or TRBD2 (5 bases each). CDR3 length: 14 residues. V lost 6 bases to trimming and J lost 5 bases, with 15 bases between them. Germline V gives CDR1 MNHNS, CDR2 SASEGT. CDR3 loop: CASSWDVRIDTQYF. The CDR3 nucleotides read TGTGCCAGCAGCTGGGACGTCCGCATAGATACGCAGTATTTT.

This clone has only one observation. This chain links TRBV28 with TRBJ2-7; 9 bases line up with TRBD2. This CDR3 region has 16 residues. After removal of 7 bases from V and 2 bases from J, the junction contained 12 bases not matched to a gene. CDR1 and CDR2 from the germline V gene are MDHEN and SYDVKM. The CDR3 coding sequence is TGTGCCAGCAATAAAACCGGGACTAGCAGTCCCTACGAGCAGTACTTC. Its protein product is CASNKTGTSSPYEQYF. Together with reference TRBV28 and TRBJ2-7, the CDR3 gives the full variable domain: DVKVTQSSRYLVKRTGEKVFLECVQDMDHENMFWYRQDPGLGLRLIYFSYDVKMKEKGDIPEGYSVSREKKERFSLILESASTNQTSMYLCASNKTGTSSPYEQYFGPGTRLTVT.

This chain uses TRBV6-6 with TRBJ2-2, with TRBD1 matching over 10 bases. Germline lookup yields CDR1 MNHNY and CDR2 SVGAGI (reference sequence). V lost 6 bases, J lost 6 bases, and 7 bases stayed unmatched. The CDR3 covers 15 residues. The CDR3 nucleotides are TGTGCCAGCAGACCGGGACAGGGGACATCCGGGGAGCTGTTTTTT. The encoded protein is CASRPGQGTSGELFF.

This clone was observed a handful of times. The J gene is TRBJ1-1, the V gene TRBV28, with 9 bases matching TRBD1. This CDR3 has 15 amino acids. Germline CDR1 is MDHEN and CDR2 is SYDVKM. V was pared by 6 bases and J by 0 bases, with 5 bases of the junction left unmatched. The CDR3: CASRSQGALNTEAFF. CDR3 DNA: TGTGCCAGCAGGTCACAGGGGGCGCTGAACACTGAAGCTTTCTTT.

The rearrangement uses TRBV19 and TRBJ2-1; 10 bases match TRBD2. CDR3 length equals 14 residues. Per the germline V gene, CDR1 is LNHDA and CDR2 is SQIVND (reference sequence). Trimming removed 6 bases from V and 6 bases from J; junction bases left unmatched: 5. Here the CDR3 DNA reads TGTGCCAGTAGGTTAGCGGGAGGCCCCAATGAGCAGTTCTTC. It translates to CASRLAGGPNEQFF. Variable domain in full (rest from reference TRBV19 and TRBJ2-1): DGGITQSPKYLFRKEGQNVTLSCEQNLNHDAMYWYRQDPGQGLRLIYYSQIVNDFQKGDIAEGYSVSREKKESFPLTVTSAQKNPTAFYLCASRLAGGPNEQFFGPGTRLTVL.

J is TRBJ2-7 and V is TRBV14; no firm D call. Germline CDR1 and CDR2: SGHDN and FVKESK. The CDR3 covers 15 residues. V dropped 0 bases and J dropped 0 bases, with 9 bases sitting between them. The CDR3 loop reads CASSQEVQSSYEQYF. The CDR3 bases are TGTGCCAGCAGCCAAGAAGTCCAGAGCTCCTACGAGCAGTACTTC.

The V and J genes are TRBV5-8 and TRBJ2-7; 9 nucleotides align to TRBD2. The CDR3 is 14 amino acids. The junction had 5 bases not matched to a gene; V was cut back by 7 bases and J by 0 bases. Germline V CDR1 and CDR2: SGHTS, YDEGEE. CDR3 loop: CASRTSGPSYEQYF. In nucleotides, the CDR3 is TGTGCCAGCCGTACTAGCGGGCCCTCCTACGAGCAGTACTTC.

The V gene is TRBV9, the J gene TRBJ2-1, with D perhaps TRBD2 (6 bases). The CDR3 spans 15 residues. Per germline, CDR1 SGDLS and CDR2 YYNGEE. V shed 4 bases and J shed 1 base, with 12 bases lying between them. The CDR3 nucleotides read TGTGCCAGCAGCCCTCGGGAGAAGTCCTACAATGAGCAGTTCTTC. Translating it yields CASSPREKSYNEQFF.

This sequence joins TRBV4-1 and TRBJ2-1; 9 nucleotides line up with TRBD2. Germline CDR1 MGHRA, CDR2 YSYEKL. The CDR3 sequence is 20 residues long. V was pared by 0 bases and J by 5 bases, with 17 bases of the junction left unmatched. This chain's CDR3 is CASSQDLPAGGPRKNNEQFF. CDR3 in DNA: TGCGCCAGCAGCCAAGATCTTCCGGCGGGAGGGCCTAGAAAGAACAATGAGCAGTTCTTC.

The chain links TRBV5-1 to TRBJ2-5, with D tentatively TRBD1 (6 bases). Germline CDR1 and CDR2: SGHRS and YFSETQ. The CDR3 extends over 14 amino acids. The V and J ends lost 4 bases and 5 bases respectively, with 15 bases between them. The CDR3 protein is CASSRGGVGETQYF. CDR3 coding DNA: TGCGCCAGCAGCCGAGGGGGTGTTGGGGAGACCCAGTACTTC.

In its sample, this clone was seen a few times. The chain uses TRBV6-6 and TRBJ1-5; D uncertain. The germline V gene has CDR1 MNHNY and CDR2 SVGAGI (reference sequence). V lost 0 bases, J lost 4 bases, and 7 bases lay in between. The CDR3 extends over 14 amino acids. CDR3 sequence reads: CASSYSTGNQPQHF. The CDR3 nucleotides read TGTGCCAGCAGTTACTCGACTGGGAATCAGCCCCAGCATTTT.

The chain is built from TRBV18 and TRBJ2-5; 7 bases map to TRBD2. Trimming cost V 3 bases and J 4 bases; bases outside gene matches: 5. The CDR3 runs 14 residues. Germline assignment: CDR1 KGHSH and CDR2 LQKENI. The CDR3 coding sequence is TGTGCCAGCTCACCCTTAATAGCGGGAGAGACCCAGTACTTC. Amino acids: CASSPLIAGETQYF.

The chain has TRBV7-2 and TRBJ2-7; no reliable D call. This CDR3 comprises 12 residues. The V gene lost 1 base and the J gene lost 3 bases, with 4 bases spanning the gap. Per the germline V gene, CDR1 is SGHTA and CDR2 is FQGNSA. Written as DNA, the CDR3 is TGTGCCAGCAGCTTAGGGGACTACGAGCAGTACTTC. Its protein product is CASSLGDYEQYF.

This clone was detected a few times. The CDR3 is CASKVGYTEAFF. In DNA form, the CDR3 reads TGTGCCAGCAAGGTGGGGTACACTGAAGCTTTCTTT. The chain links TRBV2 to TRBJ1-1; D is undetermined. V was pared by 7 bases and J by 3 bases, with 9 bases between. CDR3 length equals 12 residues. Germline loops: CDR1 SNHLY, CDR2 FYNNEI.

V usage is TRBV6-1 and J usage is TRBJ1-4, with a tentative D call TRBD1 (6 bases). CDR1 MNHNS and CDR2 SASEGT come from the germline V gene. CDR3 length: 14 residues. V gave up 4 bases and J gave up 4 bases, with 10 bases separating them. CDR3 coding DNA: TGTGCCAGCAGTGCAACAGGGATTAATGAAAAACTGTTTTTT. This encodes CASSATGINEKLFF.

The genes are TRBV5-1 and TRBJ1-3; D not resolved. CDR1 SGHRS and CDR2 YFSETQ come from the germline V gene. Deletions cut 2 bases from V and 0 bases from J, with 9 bases between. This CDR3 region has 15 residues. The CDR3 region has the DNA TGCGCCAGCAGCTTAGTGGGTAGCTCTGGAAACACCATATATTTT. Protein: CASSLVGSSGNTIYF.

The chain joins TRBV5-1 to TRBJ2-2, with D unresolved. The CDR3 runs to 13 residues. CDR1 is SGHRS and CDR2 is YFSETQ in the germline V gene. V lost 4 bases, J lost 6 bases, and 10 bases lay in between. The CDR3 DNA reads TGCGCCAGCAGCAAGGCTACCCCCGGGGAGCTGTTTTTT. This encodes CASSKATPGELFF.

V gene TRBV5-1 combines with J gene TRBJ2-7; D is unresolved. CDR1 and CDR2 from the germline V gene are SGHRS and YFSETQ. Between the trimmed V and J ends, which lost 4 bases and 5 bases, there was a span of 13 bases. CDR3 size: 13 residues. The CDR3 loop is CASSGPMGNEQYF. The CDR3 DNA follows: TGCGCCAGCAGCGGGCCTATGGGAAACGAGCAGTACTTC.

The chain combines TRBV2 with TRBJ2-1; the match to TRBD2 covers 7 bases. From germline, CDR1 is SNHLY and CDR2 FYNNEI. The CDR3 spans 15 residues. V was pared by 6 bases and J by 7 bases, with 12 bases of the junction left unmatched. DNA of the CDR3: TGTGCCAGCAGGCTACTAGCGAGCTCCGGGAATGAGCAGTTCTTC. This gives the protein CASRLLASSGNEQFF.

There are a few counts of this clone. The chain has TRBV5-5 and TRBJ2-7; a weak D match, TRBD1 (5 bases). The CDR3 loop spans 17 amino acids. From germline, CDR1 is SGHKS and CDR2 YYEKEE (reference sequence). Trimming shortened V by 4 bases and J by 4 bases, and 24 bases separated the two germline ends. Here the CDR3 DNA reads TGTGCCAGCAGCCCAGGGTGGAGTATACCGACCTCTTACGAGCAGTACTTC. As protein: CASSPGWSIPTSYEQYF.

The chain uses TRBV5-1 and TRBJ2-5; TRBD2 agrees at 11 bases. The CDR3 totals 13 residues. CDR1 is SGHRS and CDR2 is YFSETQ in the germline V gene. The trim removed 4 bases at V and 7 bases at J, leaving 3 bases unmatched. The CDR3 DNA reads TGCGCCAGCAGCCTGGGGACTAGCGGGACCCAGTACTTC. It translates to CASSLGTSGTQYF.

V and J are TRBV5-6 and TRBJ2-2, with D possibly matching TRBD1 (5 bases). This CDR3 is built from 12 residues. Germline V gives CDR1 SGHDT, CDR2 YYEEEE. V dropped 4 bases and J dropped 7 bases, with 8 bases sitting between them. CDR3 sequence: CASSPGYGELFF. The DNA for the CDR3 is TGTGCCAGCAGCCCAGGGTACGGGGAGCTGTTTTTT. The whole variable domain, remainder taken from reference TRBV5-6 and TRBJ2-2, is DAGVTQSPTHLIKTRGQQVTLRCSPKSGHDTVSWYQQALGQGPQFIFQYYEEEERQRGNFPDRFSGHQFPNYSSELNVNALLLGDSALYLCASSPGYGELFFGEGSRLTVL.

The chain has TRBV15 and TRBJ2-3; D might be TRBD1 or TRBD2, each matching 5 bases. The CDR3 has 14 amino acids. Germline CDR1 reads LNHNV; CDR2 reads YYDKDF (reference sequence). V lost 0 bases and J 5 bases, leaving 9 bases between the germline ends. The CDR3 sequence is CATSRDREIDTQYF. The CDR3 region has the DNA TGTGCCACCAGCAGAGACAGGGAGATAGATACGCAGTATTTT.